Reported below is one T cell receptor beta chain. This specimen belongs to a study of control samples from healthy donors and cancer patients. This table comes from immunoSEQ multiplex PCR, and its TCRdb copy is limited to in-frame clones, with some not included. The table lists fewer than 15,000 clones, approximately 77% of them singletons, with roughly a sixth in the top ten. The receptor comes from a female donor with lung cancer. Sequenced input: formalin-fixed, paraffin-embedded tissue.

The CDR3 protein is CASSLAGGVGYEQYF. CDR3 DNA: TGTGCCAGCAGCTTAGCTGGGGGGGTGGGCTACGAGCAGTACTTC. This sequence joins TRBV7-2 and TRBJ2-7; TRBD2 agrees at 7 bases. This CDR3 has 15 residues. Trimming at V came to 0 bases and at J to 3 bases, leaving 5 bases not matched to a gene. Looked up from germline, CDR1 is SGHTA and CDR2 is FQGNSA.